This record covers a single T cell receptor beta chain. This sample stems from a study of cytomegalovirus exposure and HLA in healthy donors. The PCR used 60 Vbeta and 13 Jbeta primers. Generated by immunoSEQ multiplex PCR, the TCRdb table keeps only in-frame clones and is missing some. The profile covers under 140,000 clones, with around 86% appearing a single time and less than 2% taken by the ten largest. Per the germline V gene, CDR1 is PRHDT and CDR2 is FYEKMQ (reference sequence). The CDR3 covers 13 residues. V lost 5 bases and J 7 bases, leaving 14 bases between the germline ends. Sequenced material: PBMCs. The chain employs TRBV13 and TRBJ1-2; D is perhaps TRBD1 (5 bases). This TCR was sampled from a man aged 35 to 55 in good health and CMV-seronegative. CDR3 protein: CASSTGWIPGYTF. In DNA, the CDR3 is TGTGCCAGCAGCACAGGTTGGATTCCTGGCTACACCTTC.